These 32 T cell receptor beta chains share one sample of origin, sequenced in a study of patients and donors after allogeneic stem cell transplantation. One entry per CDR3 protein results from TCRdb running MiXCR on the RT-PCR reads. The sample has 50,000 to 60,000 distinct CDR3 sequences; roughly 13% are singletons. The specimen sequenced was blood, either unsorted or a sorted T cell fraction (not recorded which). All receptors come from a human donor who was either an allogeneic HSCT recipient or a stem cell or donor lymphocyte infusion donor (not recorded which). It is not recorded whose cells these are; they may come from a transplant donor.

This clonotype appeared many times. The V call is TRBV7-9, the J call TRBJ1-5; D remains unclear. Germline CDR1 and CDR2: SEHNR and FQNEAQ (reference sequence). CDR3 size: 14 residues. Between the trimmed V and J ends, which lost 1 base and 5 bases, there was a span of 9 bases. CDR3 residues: CASSLGGVDQPQHF. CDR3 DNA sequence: TGTGCCAGCAGCTTAGGGGGTGTCGATCAGCCCCAGCATTTT.

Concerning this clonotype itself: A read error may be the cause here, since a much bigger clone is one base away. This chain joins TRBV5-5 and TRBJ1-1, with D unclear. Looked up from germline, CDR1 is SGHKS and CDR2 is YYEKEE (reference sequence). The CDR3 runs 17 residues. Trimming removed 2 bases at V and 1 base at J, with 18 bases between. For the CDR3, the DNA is TGTGCCAGCAGCTTAATTTCGGGAGGATTGGGGAACACTGAAGCTTTCTTT. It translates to CASSLISGGLGNTEAFF.

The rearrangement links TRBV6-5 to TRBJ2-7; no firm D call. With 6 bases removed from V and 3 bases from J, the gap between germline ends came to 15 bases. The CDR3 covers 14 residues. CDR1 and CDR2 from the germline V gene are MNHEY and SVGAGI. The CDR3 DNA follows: TGTGCCAGCAGCCGTGGACCGATACTCTACGAGCAGTACTTC. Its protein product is CASSRGPILYEQYF.

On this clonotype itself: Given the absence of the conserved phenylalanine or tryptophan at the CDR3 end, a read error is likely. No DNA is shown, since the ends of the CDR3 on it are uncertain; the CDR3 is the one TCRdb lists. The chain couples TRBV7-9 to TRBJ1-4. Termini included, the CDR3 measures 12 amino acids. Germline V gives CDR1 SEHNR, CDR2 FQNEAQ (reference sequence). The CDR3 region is CASSPPRGAPRI.

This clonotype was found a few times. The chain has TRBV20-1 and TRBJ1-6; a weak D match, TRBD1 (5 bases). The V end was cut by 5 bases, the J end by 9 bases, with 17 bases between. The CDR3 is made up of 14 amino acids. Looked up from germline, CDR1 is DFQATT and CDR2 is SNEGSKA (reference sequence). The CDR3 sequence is CSAWRGASFSPLHF. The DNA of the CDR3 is TGCAGTGCTTGGCGTGGGGCTAGTTTTTCACCCCTCCACTTT.

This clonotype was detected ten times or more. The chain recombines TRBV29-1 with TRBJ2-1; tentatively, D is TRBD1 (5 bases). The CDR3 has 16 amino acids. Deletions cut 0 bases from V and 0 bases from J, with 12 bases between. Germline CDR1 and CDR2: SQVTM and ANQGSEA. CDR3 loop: CSVEDQGRYSYNEQFF. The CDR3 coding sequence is TGCAGCGTTGAAGATCAGGGCAGATACTCCTACAATGAGCAGTTCTTC.

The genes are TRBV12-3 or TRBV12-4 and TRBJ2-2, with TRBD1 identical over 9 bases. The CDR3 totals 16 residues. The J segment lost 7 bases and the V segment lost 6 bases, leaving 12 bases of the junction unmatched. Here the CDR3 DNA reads TGTGCCAGCAGACGGACGGAACAGGGGGCGAACGGGGAGCTGTTTTTT. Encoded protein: CASRRTEQGANGELFF.

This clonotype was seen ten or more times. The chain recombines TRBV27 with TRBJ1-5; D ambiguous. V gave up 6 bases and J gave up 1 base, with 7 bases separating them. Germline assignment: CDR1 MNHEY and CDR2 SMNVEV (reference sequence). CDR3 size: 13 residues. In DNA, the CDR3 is TGTGCCAGCAGCCTGCGGAGCAATCAGCCCCAGCATTTT. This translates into CASSLRSNQPQHF.

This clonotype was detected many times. CDR3 amino acids: CSASGGTSGSYEQYF. DNA of the CDR3: TGCAGTGCTAGCGGGGGGACTAGCGGGAGCTACGAGCAGTACTTC. The gene calls are TRBV20-1 and TRBJ2-7; 14 bases match TRBD2. V lost 3 bases, J lost 3 bases, and 4 bases stayed unmatched. The CDR3 length is 15 residues. Per the germline V gene, CDR1 is DFQATT and CDR2 is SNEGSKA (reference sequence).

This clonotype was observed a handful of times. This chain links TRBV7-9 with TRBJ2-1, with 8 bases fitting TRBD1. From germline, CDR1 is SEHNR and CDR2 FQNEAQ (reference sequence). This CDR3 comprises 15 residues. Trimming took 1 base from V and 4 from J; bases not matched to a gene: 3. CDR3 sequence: CASSLVDRVYNEQFF. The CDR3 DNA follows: TGTGCCAGCAGCTTAGTGGACAGGGTTTACAATGAGCAGTTCTTC.

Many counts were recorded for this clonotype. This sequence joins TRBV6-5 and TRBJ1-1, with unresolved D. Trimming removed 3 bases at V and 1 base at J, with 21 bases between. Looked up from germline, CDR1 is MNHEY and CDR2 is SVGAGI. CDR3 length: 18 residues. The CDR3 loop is CASSYDLNIGEANTEAFF. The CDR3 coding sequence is TGTGCCAGCAGTTATGATCTTAATATTGGAGAGGCGAACACTGAAGCTTTCTTT.

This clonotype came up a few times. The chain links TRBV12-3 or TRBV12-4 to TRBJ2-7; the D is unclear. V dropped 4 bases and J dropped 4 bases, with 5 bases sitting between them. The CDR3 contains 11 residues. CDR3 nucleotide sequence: TGTGCCAGCAGTTACGGTTACGAGCAGTACTTC. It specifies CASSYGYEQYF.

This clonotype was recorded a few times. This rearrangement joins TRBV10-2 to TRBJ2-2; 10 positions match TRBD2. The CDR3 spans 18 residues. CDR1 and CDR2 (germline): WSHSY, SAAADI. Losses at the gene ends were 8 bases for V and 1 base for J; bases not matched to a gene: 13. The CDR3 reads CASDKVGLAGENTGELFF. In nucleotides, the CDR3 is TGCGCCAGCGACAAGGTTGGTCTAGCGGGAGAGAACACCGGGGAGCTGTTTTTT.

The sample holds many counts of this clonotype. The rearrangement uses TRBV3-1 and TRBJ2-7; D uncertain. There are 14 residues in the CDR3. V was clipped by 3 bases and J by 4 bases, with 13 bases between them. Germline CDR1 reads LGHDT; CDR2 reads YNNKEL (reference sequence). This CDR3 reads CASSQGPIQYEQYF. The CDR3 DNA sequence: TGTGCCAGCAGCCAGGGCCCCATACAATACGAGCAGTACTTC.

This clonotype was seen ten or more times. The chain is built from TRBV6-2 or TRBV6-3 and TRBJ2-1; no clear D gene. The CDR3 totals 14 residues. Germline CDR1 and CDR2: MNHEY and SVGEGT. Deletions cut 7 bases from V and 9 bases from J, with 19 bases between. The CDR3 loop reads CASTSQVVGVEQFF. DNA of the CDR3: TGTGCCAGCACCTCCCAGGTAGTCGGTGTTGAGCAGTTCTTC.

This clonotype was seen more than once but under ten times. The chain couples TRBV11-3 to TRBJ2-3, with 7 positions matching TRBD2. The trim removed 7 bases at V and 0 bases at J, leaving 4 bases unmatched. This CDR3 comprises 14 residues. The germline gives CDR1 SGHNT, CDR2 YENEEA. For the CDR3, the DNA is TGTGCCAGCACGCTAGCGGCCAGCACAGATACGCAGTATTTT. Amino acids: CASTLAASTDTQYF.

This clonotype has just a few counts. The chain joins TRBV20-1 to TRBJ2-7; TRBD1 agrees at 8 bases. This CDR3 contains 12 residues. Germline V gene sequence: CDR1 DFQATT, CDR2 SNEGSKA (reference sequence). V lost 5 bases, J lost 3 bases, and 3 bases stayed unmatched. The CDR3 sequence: CSAYGQGYEQYF. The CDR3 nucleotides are TGCAGTGCTTACGGACAGGGCTACGAGCAGTACTTC.

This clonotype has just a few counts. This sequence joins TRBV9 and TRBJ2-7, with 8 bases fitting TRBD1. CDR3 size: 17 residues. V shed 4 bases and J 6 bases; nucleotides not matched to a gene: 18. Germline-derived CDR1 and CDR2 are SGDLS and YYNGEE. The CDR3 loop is CASSYGNFRGPAGEQYF. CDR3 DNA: TGTGCCAGCAGCTATGGGAATTTCAGGGGGCCTGCCGGCGAGCAGTACTTC.

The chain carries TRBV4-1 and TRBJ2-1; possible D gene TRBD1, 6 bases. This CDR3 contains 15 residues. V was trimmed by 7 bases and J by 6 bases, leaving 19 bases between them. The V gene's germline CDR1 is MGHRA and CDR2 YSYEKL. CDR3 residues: CASNPTGRAPNEQFF. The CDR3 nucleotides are TGCGCCAGCAACCCGACAGGTCGGGCCCCCAATGAGCAGTTCTTC.

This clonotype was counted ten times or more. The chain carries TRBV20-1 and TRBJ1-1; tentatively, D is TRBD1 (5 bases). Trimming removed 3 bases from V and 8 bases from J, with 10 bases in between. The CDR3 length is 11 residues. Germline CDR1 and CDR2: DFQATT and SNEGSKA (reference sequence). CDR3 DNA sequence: TGCAGTGCTAGCTGGGGCCCAGAAGCTTTCTTT. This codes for CSASWGPEAFF.

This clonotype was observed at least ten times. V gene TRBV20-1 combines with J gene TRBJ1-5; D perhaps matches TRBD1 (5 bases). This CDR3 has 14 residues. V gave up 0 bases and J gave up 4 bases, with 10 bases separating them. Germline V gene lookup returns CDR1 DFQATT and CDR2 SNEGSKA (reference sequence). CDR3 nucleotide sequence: TGCAGTGCTAGAGAGGGGCAAGCTAATCAGCCCCAGCATTTT. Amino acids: CSAREGQANQPQHF.

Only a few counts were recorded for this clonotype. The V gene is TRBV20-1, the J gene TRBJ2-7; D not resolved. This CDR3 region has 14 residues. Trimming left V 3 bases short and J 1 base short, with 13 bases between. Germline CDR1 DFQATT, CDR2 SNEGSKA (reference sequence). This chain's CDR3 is CSASSESVSYEQYF. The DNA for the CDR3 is TGCAGTGCTAGCTCCGAATCAGTATCCTACGAGCAGTACTTC.

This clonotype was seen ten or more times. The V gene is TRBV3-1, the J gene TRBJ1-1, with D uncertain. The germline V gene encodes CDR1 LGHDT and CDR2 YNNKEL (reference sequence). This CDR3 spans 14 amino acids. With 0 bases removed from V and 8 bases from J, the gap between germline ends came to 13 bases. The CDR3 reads CASSQELSSVEAFF. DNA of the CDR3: TGTGCCAGCAGCCAAGAACTGTCATCCGTAGAAGCTTTCTTT.

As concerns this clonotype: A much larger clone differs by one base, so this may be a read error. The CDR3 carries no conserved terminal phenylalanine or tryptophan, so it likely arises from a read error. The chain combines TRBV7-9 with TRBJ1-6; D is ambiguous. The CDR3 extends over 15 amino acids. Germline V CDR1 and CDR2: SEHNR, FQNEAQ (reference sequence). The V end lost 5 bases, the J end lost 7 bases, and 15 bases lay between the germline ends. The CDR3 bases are TGTGCCAGCAGCCTTCCTCGGCAGAAAAATTCACCCCTCCACTTA. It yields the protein CASSLPRQKNSPLHL.

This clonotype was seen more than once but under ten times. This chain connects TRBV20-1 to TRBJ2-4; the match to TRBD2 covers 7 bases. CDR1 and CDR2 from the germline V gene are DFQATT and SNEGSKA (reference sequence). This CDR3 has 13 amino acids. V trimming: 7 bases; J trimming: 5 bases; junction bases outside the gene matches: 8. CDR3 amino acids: CSGIPLAENIQYF. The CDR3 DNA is TGCAGTGGAATACCCCTAGCGGAAAACATTCAGTACTTC.

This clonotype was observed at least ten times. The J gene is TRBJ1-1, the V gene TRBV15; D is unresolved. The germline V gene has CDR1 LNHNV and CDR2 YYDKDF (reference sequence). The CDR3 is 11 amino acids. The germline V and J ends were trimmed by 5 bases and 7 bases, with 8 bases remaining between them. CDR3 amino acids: CATSAEFEAFF. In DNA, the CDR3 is TGTGCCACCAGCGCCGAGTTTGAAGCTTTCTTT.

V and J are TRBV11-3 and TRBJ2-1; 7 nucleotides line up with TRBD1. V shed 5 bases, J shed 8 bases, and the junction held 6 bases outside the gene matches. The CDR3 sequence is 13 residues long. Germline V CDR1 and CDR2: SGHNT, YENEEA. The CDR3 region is CASSPGTVYEQFF. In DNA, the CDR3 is TGTGCCAGCAGCCCCGGGACAGTCTATGAGCAGTTCTTC.

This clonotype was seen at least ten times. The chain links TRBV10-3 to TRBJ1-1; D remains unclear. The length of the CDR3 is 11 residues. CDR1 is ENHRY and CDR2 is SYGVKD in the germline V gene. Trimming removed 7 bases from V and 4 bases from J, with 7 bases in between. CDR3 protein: CAITGGTEAFF. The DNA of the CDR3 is TGTGCCATCACAGGTGGCACTGAAGCTTTCTTT.

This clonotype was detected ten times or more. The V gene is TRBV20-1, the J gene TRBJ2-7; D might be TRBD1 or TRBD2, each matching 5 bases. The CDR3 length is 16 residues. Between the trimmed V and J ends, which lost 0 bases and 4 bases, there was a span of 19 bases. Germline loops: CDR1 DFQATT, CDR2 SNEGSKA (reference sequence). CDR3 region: CSARDPGPKMGYEQYF. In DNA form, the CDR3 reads TGCAGTGCTAGAGATCCGGGGCCTAAAATGGGGTACGAGCAGTACTTC.

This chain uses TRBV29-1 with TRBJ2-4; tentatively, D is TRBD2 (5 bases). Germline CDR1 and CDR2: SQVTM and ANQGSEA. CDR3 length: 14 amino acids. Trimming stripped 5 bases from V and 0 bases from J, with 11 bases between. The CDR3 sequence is CSVQAVLAKNIQYF. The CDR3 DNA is TGCAGCGTTCAAGCGGTTCTAGCCAAAAACATTCAGTACTTC.

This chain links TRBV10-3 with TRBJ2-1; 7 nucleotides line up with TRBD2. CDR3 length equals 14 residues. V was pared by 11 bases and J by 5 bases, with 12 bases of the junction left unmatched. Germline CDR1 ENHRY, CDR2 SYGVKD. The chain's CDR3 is CAVNSGPGDNEQFF. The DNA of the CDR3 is TGTGCCGTCAATAGCGGGCCGGGGGACAATGAGCAGTTCTTC.

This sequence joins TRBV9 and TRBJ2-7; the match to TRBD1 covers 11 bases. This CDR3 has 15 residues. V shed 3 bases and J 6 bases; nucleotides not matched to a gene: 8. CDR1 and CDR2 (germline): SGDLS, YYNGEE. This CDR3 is CASSALGQGVAEQYF. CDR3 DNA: TGTGCCAGCAGCGCACTGGGACAGGGGGTGGCCGAGCAGTACTTC.